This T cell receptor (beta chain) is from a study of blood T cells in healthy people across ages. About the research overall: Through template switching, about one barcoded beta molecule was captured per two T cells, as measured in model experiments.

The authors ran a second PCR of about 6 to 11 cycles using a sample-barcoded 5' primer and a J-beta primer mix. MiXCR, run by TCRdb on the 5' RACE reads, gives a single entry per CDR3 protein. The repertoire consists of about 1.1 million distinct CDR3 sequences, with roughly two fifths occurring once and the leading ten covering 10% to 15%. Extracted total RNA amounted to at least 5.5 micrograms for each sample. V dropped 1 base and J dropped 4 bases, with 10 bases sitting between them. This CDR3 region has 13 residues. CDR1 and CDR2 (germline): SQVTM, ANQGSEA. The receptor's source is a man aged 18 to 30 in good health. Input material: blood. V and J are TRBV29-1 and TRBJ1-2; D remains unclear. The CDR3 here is CSVEGFVRYGYTF. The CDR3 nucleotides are TGCAGCGTTGAAGGGTTTGTGCGCTATGGCTACACCTTC.